The 28 T cell receptor beta chains below were found in one sample sequenced in a study of shared clonotypes between healthy human individuals. Sequencing used immunoSEQ multiplex PCR; TCRdb keeps in-frame clones, though not all of them. The data hold 2,500,000 or so clones, with roughly 93% observed a single time. The sequencing input was naive CD4+ T cells from PBMCs. As to subset: CD45RA+ positively selected. These receptors were obtained from a man between 18 and 29 years old in good health. Some clones in this sample may be carry-over from other donors' samples.

The rearrangement joins TRBV30 to TRBJ2-5, with TRBD2 identical over 10 bases. With V trimmed by 1 base and J by 5 bases, 4 bases remained unmatched. The CDR3 covers 14 residues. CDR1 is GTSNPN, CDR2 SVGIG, per germline (reference sequence). CDR3 nucleotides: TGTGCCTGGAGTGACGCTAGCGGGAGTGAGACCCAGTACTTC. Translating it yields CAWSDASGSETQYF.

The chain combines TRBV2 with TRBJ2-1; D is undetermined. CDR1 and CDR2 (germline): SNHLY, FYNNEI. The CDR3 spans 14 residues. The V end lost 0 bases, the J end lost 15 bases, and 18 bases lay between the germline ends. This CDR3 is CASSEAGIALFGFF. The CDR3 nucleotides are TGTGCCAGCAGTGAAGCGGGCATAGCCCTATTTGGGTTCTTC.

V gene TRBV9 combines with J gene TRBJ2-7; TRBD2 agrees at 7 bases. This CDR3 region has 14 residues. With 1 base clipped from V and 6 bases from J, the junction kept 7 bases outside the gene matches. The germline gives CDR1 SGDLS, CDR2 YYNGEE. This CDR3 reads CASSVRAGAGEQYF. CDR3 nucleotides: TGTGCCAGCAGCGTACGTGCGGGAGCGGGCGAGCAGTACTTC.

The chain employs TRBV9 and TRBJ2-7; 8 bases agree with TRBD1. V was pared by 0 bases and J by 2 bases, with 7 bases of the junction left unmatched. The CDR3 totals 16 residues. Germline V gene sequence: CDR1 SGDLS, CDR2 YYNGEE. In DNA form, the CDR3 reads TGTGCCAGCAGCGTAGCGTTAACAGGGGGACCCTACGAGCAGTACTTC. This gives the protein CASSVALTGGPYEQYF. Using reference TRBV9 and TRBJ2-7 for the parts outside the CDR3, the full variable domain is DSGVTQTPKHLITATGQRVTLRCSPRSGDLSVYWYQQSLDQGLQFLIQYYNGEERAKGNILERFSAQQFPDLHSELNLSSLELGDSALYFCASSVALTGGPYEQYFGPGTRLTVT.

The chain combines TRBV18 with TRBJ1-5; D is unclear. Germline CDR1 is KGHSH and CDR2 is LQKENI. With 2 bases removed from V and 0 bases from J, the gap between germline ends came to 5 bases. The CDR3 is 14 residues long. CDR3 region: CASSPTSSNQPQHF. CDR3 sequence (DNA): TGTGCCAGCTCACCAACCAGTAGCAATCAGCCCCAGCATTTT.

The chain couples TRBV7-9 to TRBJ2-3; D is perhaps TRBD2 (6 bases). Trimming took 5 bases from V and 0 from J, leaving 18 bases between them. Germline loops: CDR1 SEHNR, CDR2 FQNEAQ (reference sequence). There are 17 residues in the CDR3. As DNA, the CDR3 is TGTGCCAGCAGCCCGAGGATCGCGGGACCGAGCACAGATACGCAGTATTTT. Translating gives CASSPRIAGPSTDTQYF.

This rearrangement joins TRBV11-1 to TRBJ2-7; 7 nucleotides agree with TRBD1. Germline trimming cut 5 bases from V and 7 bases from J; bases unmatched to any gene: 17. The germline V gene has CDR1 SGHAT and CDR2 FQDESV (reference sequence). The CDR3 extends over 16 amino acids. The CDR3 nucleotides read TGTGCCAGCAGCGGGGTCTACAGGGGTCCTTCGGGAGAGCAGTACTTC. Its protein is CASSGVYRGPSGEQYF.

The rearrangement uses TRBV7-6 and TRBJ2-1, with D maybe TRBD1 (5 bases). The germline V and J ends were trimmed by 1 base and 3 bases, with 13 bases remaining between them. Germline CDR1 reads SGHVS; CDR2 reads FNYEAQ. CDR3 length: 16 amino acids. CDR3 in amino acids: CASSLEGVGIYNEQFF. CDR3 DNA: TGTGCCAGCAGCTTAGAAGGGGTGGGAATCTACAATGAGCAGTTCTTC.

V is TRBV4-3 and J is TRBJ2-7; the D is unclear. Trimming removed 3 bases from V and 0 bases from J, with 9 bases in between. In germline, CDR1 is LGHNA, CDR2 YSLEER. This CDR3 is built from 14 residues. The CDR3 DNA reads as TGCGCCAGCAGCCATCTAATGAGCTCCTACGAGCAGTACTTC. It specifies CASSHLMSSYEQYF.

The chain carries TRBV2 and TRBJ2-7, with 7 bases identical to TRBD1. This CDR3 comprises 13 residues. Germline CDR1 and CDR2: SNHLY and FYNNEI. The V and J ends lost 8 bases and 6 bases, in that order; junction bases with no gene match: 10. This CDR3 reads CASGRQGEGEQYF. The CDR3 DNA is TGTGCCAGCGGTCGACAGGGAGAGGGCGAGCAGTACTTC. Full variable domain (outside the CDR3, taken from reference TRBV2 and TRBJ2-7): EPEVTQTPSHQVTQMGQEVILRCVPISNHLYFYWYRQILGQKVEFLVSFYNNEISEKSEIFDDQFSVERPDGSNFTLKIRSTKLEDSAMYFCASGRQGEGEQYFGPGTRLTVT.

This chain connects TRBV28 to TRBJ2-6; 9 nucleotides agree with TRBD1. This CDR3 spans 17 amino acids. The germline V gene encodes CDR1 MDHEN and CDR2 SYDVKM. The J segment lost 5 bases and the V segment lost 6 bases, leaving 11 bases of the junction unmatched. The CDR3 loop reads CASSPLYDRGWANVLTF. CDR3 in DNA: TGTGCCAGCAGCCCCTTGTATGACAGGGGGTGGGCCAACGTCCTGACTTTC.

The rearrangement joins TRBV5-1 to TRBJ2-6; the D is unclear. There are 14 residues in the CDR3. Germline loops: CDR1 SGHRS, CDR2 YFSETQ. Trimming shortened V by 7 bases and J by 0 bases, and 8 bases separated the two germline ends. CDR3 sequence: CASRVDSGANVLTF. CDR3 DNA sequence: TGCGCCAGCCGCGTTGACTCTGGGGCCAACGTCCTGACTTTC.

The J gene is TRBJ2-1, the V gene TRBV27, with 9 nucleotides matching TRBD2. Per germline, CDR1 MNHEY and CDR2 SMNVEV (reference sequence). V lost 2 bases, J lost 5 bases, and 25 bases stayed unmatched. This CDR3 comprises 22 residues. CDR3 amino acids: CASSLKVRPSGTGVALNNEQFF. The CDR3 nucleotides are TGTGCCAGCAGTTTAAAAGTTCGGCCTAGCGGGACCGGTGTGGCCCTAAACAATGAGCAGTTCTTC.

The chain uses TRBV28 and TRBJ2-1; D possibly corresponds to TRBD1 (5 bases). This CDR3 contains 16 residues. CDR1 and CDR2 from the germline V gene are MDHEN and SYDVKM. Trimming shortened V by 6 bases and J by 0 bases, and 15 bases separated the two germline ends. CDR3 nucleotide sequence: TGTGCCAGCAGGACCGCAGGGCAGGGCTCCTACAATGAGCAGTTCTTC. Encoded protein: CASRTAGQGSYNEQFF. Based on the CDR3 plus reference TRBV28 and TRBJ2-1, the full variable domain is DVKVTQSSRYLVKRTGEKVFLECVQDMDHENMFWYRQDPGLGLRLIYFSYDVKMKEKGDIPEGYSVSREKKERFSLILESASTNQTSMYLCASRTAGQGSYNEQFFGPGTRLTVL.

The V call is TRBV18, the J call TRBJ2-1; perhaps TRBD2 as D (7 bases). This CDR3 has 15 amino acids. Germline CDR1 KGHSH, CDR2 LQKENI. Between the trimmed V and J ends, which lost 6 bases and 7 bases, there was a span of 19 bases. CDR3 region: CASSSGAEGGNEQFF. As DNA, the CDR3 is TGTGCCAGCTCGTCAGGGGCCGAGGGGGGGAATGAGCAGTTCTTC. Combining the CDR3 with reference TRBV18 and TRBJ2-1 gives the whole variable domain NAGVMQNPRHLVRRRGQEARLRCSPMKGHSHVYWYRQLPEEGLKFMVYLQKENIIDESGMPKERFSAEFPKEGPSILRIQQVVRGDSAAYFCASSSGAEGGNEQFFGPGTRLTVL.

The V and J genes are TRBV27 and TRBJ2-1; D not resolved. V was clipped by 1 base and J by 7 bases, with 8 bases between them. The CDR3 is 13 amino acids. Germline V gene sequence: CDR1 MNHEY, CDR2 SMNVEV (reference sequence). CDR3 sequence reads: CASSLYERNEQFF. The CDR3 nucleotides are TGTGCCAGCAGTTTATACGAGAGGAATGAGCAGTTCTTC.

The count of this clone is one. The V call is TRBV28, the J call TRBJ1-3; D might be TRBD1 (5 bases). The CDR3 is 17 amino acids. Trimming cost V 7 bases and J 0 bases, with 19 bases left between them. Germline V CDR1 and CDR2: MDHEN, SYDVKM. The CDR3 here is CASTPGDGSVSGNTIYF. The CDR3 bases are TGTGCCAGCACCCCGGGGGACGGCTCCGTCTCTGGAAACACCATATATTTT.

Written as DNA, the CDR3 is TGCAGCGTCTCACCTGGAGTTAACTATGGCTACACCTTC. Encoded protein: CSVSPGVNYGYTF. The V gene is TRBV29-1, the J gene TRBJ1-2; D unclear. The V gene's germline CDR1 is SQVTM and CDR2 ANQGSEA. V gave up 6 bases and J gave up 1 base, with 12 bases separating them. This CDR3 has 13 amino acids.

The rearrangement links TRBV29-1 to TRBJ2-7; D is perhaps TRBD1 (5 bases). The CDR3 has 13 amino acids. The V gene's germline CDR1 is SQVTM and CDR2 ANQGSEA. Trimming pared 3 bases from V and 5 bases from J, leaving 14 bases between. CDR3 residues: CSVDGPGRDEQYF. The CDR3 region has the DNA TGCAGCGTTGATGGACCCGGCAGGGACGAGCAGTACTTC.

The chain joins TRBV19 to TRBJ1-1, with D perhaps TRBD1 (6 bases). The CDR3 extends over 15 amino acids. The V and J ends lost 7 bases and 0 bases respectively, with 15 bases between them. Germline V gene sequence: CDR1 LNHDA, CDR2 SQIVND (reference sequence). CDR3 bases: TGTGCCAGTACCCCGGACAGCGAACTGAACACTGAAGCTTTCTTT. It codes for CASTPDSELNTEAFF.

This clone has only a few counts. The CDR3 reads CASSQEARGPDGYTF. CDR3 bases: TGCGCCAGCAGCCAAGAAGCGAGGGGGCCTGATGGCTACACCTTC. The V and J genes are TRBV4-3 and TRBJ1-2; 7 nucleotides line up with TRBD1. The CDR3 runs 15 residues. Germline V CDR1 and CDR2: LGHNA, YSLEER. V shed 0 bases, J shed 6 bases, and the junction held 7 bases outside the gene matches.

To note about this clone: The sample contains more than one DNA sequence encoding this CDR3. The chain has TRBV28 and TRBJ1-2; 9 bases match TRBD1. This CDR3 comprises 14 residues. Germline lookup yields CDR1 MDHEN and CDR2 SYDVKM. Trimming at V came to 1 base and at J to 5 bases, leaving 2 bases not matched to a gene. The CDR3 DNA is TGTGCCAGCAGTTTATCCGGGACAGGGTATGGCTACACCTTC. Translated: CASSLSGTGYGYTF.

The table lists this clone with a count of one. The chain carries TRBV18 and TRBJ2-3; D ambiguous. The CDR3 totals 14 residues. V lost 4 bases to trimming and J lost 0 bases, with 8 bases between them. From germline, CDR1 is KGHSH and CDR2 LQKENI. CDR3 coding DNA: TGTGCCAGCTCACTCACTGCGAGCACAGATACGCAGTATTTT. Protein sequence: CASSLTASTDTQYF.

The V call is TRBV11-2, the J call TRBJ2-5, with 11 bases matching TRBD1. The closer fit of TRBJ2-7 to the DNA end suggests the J call may be wrong. The length of the CDR3 is 15 residues. Per germline, CDR1 SGHAT and CDR2 FQNNGV. In nucleotides, the CDR3 is TGTGCCAGCAGCAACTCCGGGACAGGGGGCTACGAGCAGTACTTC. This translates into CASSNSGTGGYEQYF.

In the case of this clone: Distinct nucleotide sequences in the sample also encode this CDR3. The rearrangement joins TRBV18 to TRBJ2-5; no definite D call. This CDR3 is built from 12 residues. V was pared by 6 bases and J by 5 bases, with 10 bases between. Germline lookup yields CDR1 KGHSH and CDR2 LQKENI. CDR3: CASSPGLETQYF. The CDR3 DNA sequence: TGTGCCAGCTCCCCCGGGTTGGAGACCCAGTACTTC.

V usage is TRBV4-1 and J usage is TRBJ2-5; the D gene could be TRBD1 or TRBD2 (5 bases each). CDR3 length: 16 amino acids. In germline, CDR1 is MGHRA, CDR2 YSYEKL. V was trimmed by 3 bases and J by 5 bases, leaving 19 bases between them. CDR3 coding DNA: TGCGCCAGCAGCCAGGTGGGACCTCTCCCGACTGAGACCCAGTACTTC. Its translation: CASSQVGPLPTETQYF.

The rearrangement uses TRBV7-9 and TRBJ1-3, with D possibly matching TRBD1 (5 bases). Germline V lookup: CDR1 SEHNR, CDR2 FQNEAQ (reference sequence). Trimming cost V 2 bases and J 3 bases, with 8 bases left between them. The CDR3 spans 14 residues. The CDR3 here is CASSLRDVGNTIYF. DNA for the CDR3: TGTGCCAGCAGCTTACGGGACGTTGGAAACACCATATATTTT.

V is TRBV9 and J is TRBJ2-1; D remains ambiguous. The length of the CDR3 is 12 residues. Trimming stripped 0 bases from V and 7 bases from J, with 5 bases between. Germline CDR1 SGDLS, CDR2 YYNGEE. This chain's CDR3 is CASSVDVNEQFF. CDR3 DNA sequence: TGTGCCAGCAGCGTAGACGTGAATGAGCAGTTCTTC.